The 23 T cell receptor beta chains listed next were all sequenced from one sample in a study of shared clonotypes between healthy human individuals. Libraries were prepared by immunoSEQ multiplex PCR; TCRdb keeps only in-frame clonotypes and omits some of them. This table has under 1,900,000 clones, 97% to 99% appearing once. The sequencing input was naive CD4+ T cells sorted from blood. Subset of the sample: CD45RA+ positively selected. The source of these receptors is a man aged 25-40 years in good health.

CDR3 bases: TGCGCCAGCAGCTTGGGGGCTCCGGGGATCTATGGCTACACCTTC. Translated, it gives CASSLGAPGIYGYTF. The V call is TRBV5-1, the J call TRBJ1-2; unclear D gene. V was trimmed by 0 bases and J by 4 bases, leaving 13 bases between them. Germline loops: CDR1 SGHRS, CDR2 YFSETQ. The CDR3 length is 15 residues.

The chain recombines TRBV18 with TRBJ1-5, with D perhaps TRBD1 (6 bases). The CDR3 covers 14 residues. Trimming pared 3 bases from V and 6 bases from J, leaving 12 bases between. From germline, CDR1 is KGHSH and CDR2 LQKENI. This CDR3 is CASSPQGFGQPQHF. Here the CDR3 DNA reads TGTGCCAGCTCACCTCAGGGGTTTGGTCAGCCCCAGCATTTT.

The CDR3 region has the DNA TGCGCCAGCGCATTCCAAGTAGAGGTGGAGCAGTTCTTC. Its translation is CASAFQVEVEQFF. This chain links TRBV10-2 with TRBJ2-1; D is unclear. CDR1 WSHSY and CDR2 SAAADI come from the germline V gene. The length of the CDR3 is 13 residues. Trimming took off 8 bases at V and 10 bases at J, with 18 bases between the two ends.

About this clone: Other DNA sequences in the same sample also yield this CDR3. CDR3 in amino acids: CAISSGSSYEQYF. CDR3 bases: TGTGCCATCAGTTCAGGGAGCTCCTACGAGCAGTACTTC. The V and J genes are TRBV10-3 and TRBJ2-7, with D possibly called TRBD1 or TRBD2 (5 bases each). Germline assignment: CDR1 ENHRY and CDR2 SYGVKD. The CDR3 extends over 13 amino acids. V was pared by 5 bases and J by 0 bases, with 8 bases between.

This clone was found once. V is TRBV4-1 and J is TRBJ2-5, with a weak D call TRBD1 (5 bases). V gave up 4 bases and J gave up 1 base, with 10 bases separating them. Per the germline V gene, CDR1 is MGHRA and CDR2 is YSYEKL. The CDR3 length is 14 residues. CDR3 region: CASSRSDSQETQYF. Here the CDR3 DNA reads TGCGCCAGCAGCCGAAGCGACAGCCAAGAGACCCAGTACTTC.

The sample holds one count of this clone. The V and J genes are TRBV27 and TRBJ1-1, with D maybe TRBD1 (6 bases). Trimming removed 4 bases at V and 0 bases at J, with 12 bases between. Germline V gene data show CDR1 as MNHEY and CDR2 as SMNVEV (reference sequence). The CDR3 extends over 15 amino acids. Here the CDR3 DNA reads TGTGCCAGCAGTTCCTACAGGGCCATGAACACTGAAGCTTTCTTT. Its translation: CASSSYRAMNTEAFF.

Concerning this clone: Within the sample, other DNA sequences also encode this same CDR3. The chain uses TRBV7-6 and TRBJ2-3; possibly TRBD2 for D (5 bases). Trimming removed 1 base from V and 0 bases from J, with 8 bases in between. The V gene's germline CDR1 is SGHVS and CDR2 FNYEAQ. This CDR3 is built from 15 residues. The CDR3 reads CASSLDGSSTDTQYF. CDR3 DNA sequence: TGTGCCAGCAGCTTAGATGGGAGTAGCACAGATACGCAGTATTTT.

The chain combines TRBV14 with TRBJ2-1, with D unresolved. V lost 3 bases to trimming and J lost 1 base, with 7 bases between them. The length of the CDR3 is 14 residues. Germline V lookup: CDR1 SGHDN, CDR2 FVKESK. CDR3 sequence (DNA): TGTGCCAGCAGCCAGTTAGGATCCTACAATGAGCAGTTCTTC. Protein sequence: CASSQLGSYNEQFF.

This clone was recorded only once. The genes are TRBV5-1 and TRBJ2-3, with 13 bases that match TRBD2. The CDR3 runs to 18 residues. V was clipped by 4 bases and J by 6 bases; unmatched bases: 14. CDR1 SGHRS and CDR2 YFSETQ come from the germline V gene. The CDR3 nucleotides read TGCGCCAGCAGCCCATTGGGACTAGCGGGAACAAGGAGGGATACGCAGTATTTT. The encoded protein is CASSPLGLAGTRRDTQYF.

CDR3 nucleotide sequence: TGTGCCAGCAGCGCCCGGAGGGGGTCCCGGGGCACAGATACGCAGTATTTT. Protein: CASSARRGSRGTDTQYF. The V and J genes are TRBV9 and TRBJ2-3; D could derive from TRBD1 or TRBD2 (6 bases each). This CDR3 has 17 amino acids. CDR1 is SGDLS, CDR2 YYNGEE, per germline. The V and J ends lost 3 bases and 1 base respectively, with 18 bases between them.

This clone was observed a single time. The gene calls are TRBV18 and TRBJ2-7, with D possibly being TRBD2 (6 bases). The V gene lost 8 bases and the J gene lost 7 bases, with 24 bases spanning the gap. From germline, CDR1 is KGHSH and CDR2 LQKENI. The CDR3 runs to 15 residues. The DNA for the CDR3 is TGTGCCAGCCCAAAAAGGTCGGGAGCCCCCGTTGAGCAGTACTTC. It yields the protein CASPKRSGAPVEQYF.

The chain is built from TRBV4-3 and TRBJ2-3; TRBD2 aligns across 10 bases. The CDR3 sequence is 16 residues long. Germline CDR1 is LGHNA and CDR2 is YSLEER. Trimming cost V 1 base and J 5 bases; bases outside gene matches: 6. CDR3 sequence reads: CASSQAPSGSGDTQYF. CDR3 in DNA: TGCGCCAGCAGCCAAGCGCCTAGCGGGAGTGGAGATACGCAGTATTTT.

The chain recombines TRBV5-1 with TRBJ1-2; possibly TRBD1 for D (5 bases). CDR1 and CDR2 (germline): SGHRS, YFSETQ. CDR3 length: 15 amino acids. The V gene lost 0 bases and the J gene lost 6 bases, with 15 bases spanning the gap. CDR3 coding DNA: TGCGCCAGCAGCTTGGGACAACCCGGGGGTGATGGCTACACCTTC. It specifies CASSLGQPGGDGYTF.

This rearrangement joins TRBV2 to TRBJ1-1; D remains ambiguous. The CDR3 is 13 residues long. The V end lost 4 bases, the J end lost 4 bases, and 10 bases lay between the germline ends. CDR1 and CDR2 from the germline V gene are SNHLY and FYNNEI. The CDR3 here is CASSVRPSTEAFF. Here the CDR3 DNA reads TGTGCCAGCAGTGTCAGACCCAGCACTGAAGCTTTCTTT.

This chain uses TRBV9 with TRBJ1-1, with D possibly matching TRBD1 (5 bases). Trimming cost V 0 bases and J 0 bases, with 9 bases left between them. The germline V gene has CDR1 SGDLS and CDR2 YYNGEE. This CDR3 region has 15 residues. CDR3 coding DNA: TGTGCCAGCAGCGTAGTTCCAGGGATGAACACTGAAGCTTTCTTT. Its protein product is CASSVVPGMNTEAFF.

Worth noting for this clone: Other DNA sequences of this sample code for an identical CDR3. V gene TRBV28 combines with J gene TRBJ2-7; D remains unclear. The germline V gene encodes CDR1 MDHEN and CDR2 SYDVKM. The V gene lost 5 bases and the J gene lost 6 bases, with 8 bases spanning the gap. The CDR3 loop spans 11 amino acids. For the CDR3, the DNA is TGTGCCAGCAGTCCTCGCGGCGAGCAGTACTTC. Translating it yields CASSPRGEQYF.

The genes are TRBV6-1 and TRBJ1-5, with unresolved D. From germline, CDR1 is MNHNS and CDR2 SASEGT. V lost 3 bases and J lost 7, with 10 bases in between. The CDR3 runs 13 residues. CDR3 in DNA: TGTGCCAGCAGTGATCTAGGGATCCAGCCCCAGCATTTT. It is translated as CASSDLGIQPQHF.

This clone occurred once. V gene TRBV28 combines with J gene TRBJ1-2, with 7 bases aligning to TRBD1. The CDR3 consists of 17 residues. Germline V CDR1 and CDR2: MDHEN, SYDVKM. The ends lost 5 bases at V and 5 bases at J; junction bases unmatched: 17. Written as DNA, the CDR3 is TGTGCCAGCAGTCCGGGGGGCGACAGGGATAGAGGGTATGGCTACACCTTC. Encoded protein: CASSPGGDRDRGYGYTF.

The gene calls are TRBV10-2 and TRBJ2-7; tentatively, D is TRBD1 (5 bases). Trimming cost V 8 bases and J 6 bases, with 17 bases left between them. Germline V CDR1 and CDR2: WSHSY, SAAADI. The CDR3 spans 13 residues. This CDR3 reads CASGVSGITEQYF. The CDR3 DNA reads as TGCGCCAGCGGGGTGTCAGGGATCACCGAGCAGTACTTC.

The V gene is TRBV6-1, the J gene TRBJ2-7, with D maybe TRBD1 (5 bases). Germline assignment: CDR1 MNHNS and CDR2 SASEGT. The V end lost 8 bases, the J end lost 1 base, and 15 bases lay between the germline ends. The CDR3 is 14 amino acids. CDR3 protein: CASGLETDSYEQYF. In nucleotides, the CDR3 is TGTGCCAGCGGCTTGGAGACAGATTCCTACGAGCAGTACTTC.

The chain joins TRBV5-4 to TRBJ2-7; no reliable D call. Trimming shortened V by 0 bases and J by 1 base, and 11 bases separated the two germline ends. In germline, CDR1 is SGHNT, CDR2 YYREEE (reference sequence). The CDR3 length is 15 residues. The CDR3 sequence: CASSLGGTRSYEQYF. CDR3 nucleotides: TGTGCCAGCAGCTTGGGGGGTACCAGATCCTACGAGCAGTACTTC.

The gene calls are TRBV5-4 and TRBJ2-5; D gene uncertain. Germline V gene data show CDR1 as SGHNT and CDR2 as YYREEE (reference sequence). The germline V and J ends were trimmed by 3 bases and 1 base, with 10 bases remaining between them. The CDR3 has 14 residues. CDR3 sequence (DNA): TGTGCCAGCAGCTCCCGGAGTACCCAAGAGACCCAGTACTTC. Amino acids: CASSSRSTQETQYF.

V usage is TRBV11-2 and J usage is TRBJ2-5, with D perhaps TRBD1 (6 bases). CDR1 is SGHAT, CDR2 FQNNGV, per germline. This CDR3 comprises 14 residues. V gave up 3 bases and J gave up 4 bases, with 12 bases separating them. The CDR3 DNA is TGTGCCAGCAGCTTCCGTACAGGGACAGAGACCCAGTACTTC. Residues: CASSFRTGTETQYF.